One and the same sample provided the 2 T cell receptor beta chains below, sequenced in a study of blood T cells in healthy people across ages. Together with a sample-barcoded 5' primer, a J-beta primer mix was included in a second PCR lasting roughly 6 to 12 cycles. In TCRdb, the 5' RACE reads were re-called with MiXCR into one record per CDR3 protein. The sample lists more than 1.4 million distinct CDR3 sequences; about 43% were seen once. The sample was blood. Every receptor here comes from a woman between 18 and 29 years old in good health.

This sequence joins TRBV3-1 and TRBJ2-5; 9 bases match TRBD2. Germline values: CDR1 LGHDT, CDR2 YNNKEL (reference sequence). After removal of 1 base from V and 2 bases from J, the junction contained 8 bases not matched to a gene. This CDR3 region has 17 residues. In DNA form, the CDR3 reads TGTGCCAGCAGCCAAGTTTCGTGGCTAGCGGGACAAGAGACCCAGTACTTC. Amino acids: CASSQVSWLAGQETQYF.

V is TRBV4-1 and J is TRBJ1-5; 7 bases fit TRBD1. The V gene end was trimmed by 4 bases and the J gene end by 2 bases; junction bases not matched to a gene: 20. Per germline, CDR1 MGHRA and CDR2 YSYEKL. The CDR3 runs 20 residues. The DNA for the CDR3 is TGCGCCAGCAGCCGTGTCCCGGGACAGATTTTGGATATGGGCAATCAGCCCCAGCATTTT. The encoded protein is CASSRVPGQILDMGNQPQHF.